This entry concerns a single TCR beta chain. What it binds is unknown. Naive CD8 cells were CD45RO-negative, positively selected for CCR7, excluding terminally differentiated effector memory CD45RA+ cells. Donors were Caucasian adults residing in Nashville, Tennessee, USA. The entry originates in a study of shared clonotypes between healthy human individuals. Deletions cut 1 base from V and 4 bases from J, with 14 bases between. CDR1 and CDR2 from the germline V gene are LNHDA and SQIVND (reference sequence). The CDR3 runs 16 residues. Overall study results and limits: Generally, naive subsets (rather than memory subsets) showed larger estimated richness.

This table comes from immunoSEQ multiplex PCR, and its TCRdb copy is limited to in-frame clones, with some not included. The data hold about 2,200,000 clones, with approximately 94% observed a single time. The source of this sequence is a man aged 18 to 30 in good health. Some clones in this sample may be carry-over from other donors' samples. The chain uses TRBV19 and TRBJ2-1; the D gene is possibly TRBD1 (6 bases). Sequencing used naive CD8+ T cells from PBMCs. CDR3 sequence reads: CASSIGRRTDYNEQFF. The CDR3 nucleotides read TGTGCCAGTAGTATAGGGAGGAGGACAGATTACAATGAGCAGTTCTTC. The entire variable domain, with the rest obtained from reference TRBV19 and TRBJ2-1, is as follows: DGGITQSPKYLFRKEGQNVTLSCEQNLNHDAMYWYRQDPGQGLRLIYYSQIVNDFQKGDIAEGYSVSREKKESFPLTVTSAQKNPTAFYLCASSIGRRTDYNEQFFGPGTRLTVL.